This is a list of T cell receptor beta chains from one sample in a study of blood T cells in healthy people across ages. TCRdb reprocessed the 5' RACE reads via MiXCR and lists one record per CDR3 protein. The sample has about 1.8 million distinct CDR3 sequences; less than 50% are singletons. The sample consisted of blood. The source of these receptors is a woman in her thirties or forties in good health. Each CDR3 is given with its conserved first and last residue. The order of the fields is J gene, V gene, D gene, clone size, CDR3 protein, CDR3 DNA. A D gene is named only where the DNA matches it firmly. A clone size is listed for some rows: how often the clone was seen (once, few, many), or a class if it is expanded.

TRBJ2-1	TRBV10-3	-	few	CAISGVGTSYNEQFF	TGTGCCATCAGCGGGGTGGGGACATCCTACAATGAGCAGTTCTTC
TRBJ2-7	TRBV5-1	-	many	CASSLVGSSYEQYF	TGTGCCAGCAGCTTAGTCGGGAGCTCCTACGAGCAGTACTTC
TRBJ2-1	TRBV6-6	-	-	CASTTRPRGYEQFF	TGTGCCAGCACCACGCGGCCCCGTGGGTATGAGCAGTTCTTC
TRBJ2-3	TRBV6-5	TRBD2	few	CASRSLAGFTDTQYF	TGTGCCAGCAGGTCCTTAGCGGGGTTCACAGATACGCAGTATTTT
TRBJ1-2	TRBV20-1	-	once	CGTIPNGEANYGYTF	TGCGGTACTATTCCCAACGGAGAAGCTAACTATGGCTACACCTTC
TRBJ2-1	TRBV12-3/TRBV12-4	-	-	CASSFGANNEQFF	TGTGCCAGCAGTTTCGGGGCGAACAATGAGCAGTTCTTC
TRBJ2-7	TRBV7-6	-	-	CASSLVPGGNEQYF	TGTGCCAGCAGCTTAGTACCAGGCGGAAATGAGCAGTACTTC
TRBJ2-5	TRBV9	-	-	CASSAQGSLETQYF	TGTGCCAGCAGCGCCCAGGGGAGTCTAGAGACCCAGTACTTC
TRBJ2-3	TRBV29-1	TRBD1	few	CSADRGINTDTQYF	TGCAGCGCCGACAGGGGGATTAACACAGATACGCAGTATTTT
TRBJ2-2	TRBV20-1	TRBD2	-	CSASPASGGARELFF	TGCAGTGCTAGTCCAGCTAGCGGGGGGGCGCGGGAGCTGTTTTTT
TRBJ1-1	TRBV6-6	TRBD1	-	CASSYSRTGMSTEAFF	TGTGCCAGCAGTTACTCTCGGACAGGCATGAGCACTGAAGCTTTCTTT
TRBJ2-7	TRBV20-1	TRBD2	once	CSAGDRGESYEQYF	TGCAGTGCTGGAGATCGGGGGGAATCCTACGAGCAGTACTTC
TRBJ2-5	TRBV7-2	TRBD1	-	CASSLDRGPRQETQYF	TGTGCCAGCAGCTTAGACAGGGGGCCGAGGCAAGAGACCCAGTACTTC
TRBJ2-7	TRBV6-2/TRBV6-3	TRBD1	many	CASSRTGDEQYF	TGTGCCAGCAGCCGGACAGGGGACGAGCAGTACTTC
TRBJ2-7	TRBV7-9	-	few	CASSITSPKSEQYF	TGTGCCAGCAGTATTACTAGCCCAAAGTCTGAGCAGTACTTC
TRBJ2-4	TRBV18	TRBD1	-	CASSPAGGRNIQYF	TGTGCCAGCTCACCGGCAGGGGGTAGAAACATTCAGTACTTC
TRBJ1-2	TRBV6-2/TRBV6-3	-	-	CASAPGGYTF	TGTGCCAGCGCTCCAGGGGGCTACACCTTC
TRBJ2-4	TRBV5-1	-	-	CASSLRGDNQYF	TGCGCCAGCAGCTTGAGAGGGGATAATCAGTACTTC
TRBJ2-3	TRBV28	-	-	CASSSWTAGVGDTQYF	TGTGCCAGCAGTTCCTGGACAGCCGGGGTCGGGGATACGCAGTATTTT
TRBJ1-1	TRBV4-3	-	-	CASSDGQLNTEAFF	TGCGCTAGCAGCGACGGACAGTTGAACACTGAAGCTTTCTTT
TRBJ2-3	TRBV4-3	-	-	CASSNRAGGRTDTQYF	TGCGCCAGCAGCAACCGGGCAGGCGGCCGCACAGATACGCAGTATTTT
TRBJ2-3	TRBV5-1	-	-	CASSLETARLDTQYF	TGCGCCAGCAGCTTGGAGACCGCCAGGCTGGATACGCAGTATTTT
TRBJ1-1	TRBV7-2	-	-	CASSLVQQTNTEAFF	TGTGCCAGCAGCTTAGTGCAGCAGACAAACACTGAAGCTTTCTTT
TRBJ2-3	TRBV13	TRBD2	few	CASSPGGTSGVTSTDTQYF	TGTGCCAGCAGCCCAGGAGGGACTAGCGGGGTTACTAGCACAGATACGCAGTATTTT
TRBJ1-1	TRBV6-6	-	-	CASTMGATAFF	TGTGCCAGCACCATGGGGGCAACGGCTTTCTTT
TRBJ2-5	TRBV29-1	-	few	CSAQDLYQETQYF	TGCAGCGCCCAGGATCTGTACCAAGAGACCCAGTACTTC
TRBJ2-5	TRBV29-1	-	few	CSVDVGVETQYF	TGCAGCGTTGACGTTGGGGTGGAGACCCAGTACTTC
TRBJ2-3	TRBV24-1	-	few	CATSRDGFTDTQYF	TGTGCCACCAGCCGGGACGGGTTCACAGATACGCAGTATTTT
TRBJ2-5	TRBV2	TRBD2	few	CASNLGLGQETQYF	TGTGCCAGCAATTTGGGACTAGGCCAAGAGACCCAGTACTTC
TRBJ2-5	TRBV9	TRBD1	-	CASSAQQGTAIRTQYF	TGTGCCAGCAGCGCCCAACAGGGGACGGCCATTCGGACCCAGTACTTC
TRBJ2-7	TRBV5-1	-	few	CASSLQAAPSYEQYF	TGCGCCAGCAGCTTACAGGCTGCCCCTTCCTACGAGCAGTACTTC
TRBJ2-5	TRBV7-2	-	-	CASSPTDRQVQYF	TGTGCCAGCAGCCCTACGGACAGACAGGTCCAGTACTTC
TRBJ2-3	TRBV28	-	-	CASRKGRTDTQYF	TGTGCCAGCAGAAAGGGCAGGACAGATACGCAGTATTTT
TRBJ2-5	TRBV12-3/TRBV12-4	TRBD2	-	CASSFGLAGASGETQYF	TGTGCCAGCAGTTTTGGTCTAGCGGGGGCCTCGGGGGAGACCCAGTACTTC
TRBJ1-2	TRBV7-2	-	-	CASSSFWGYTF	TGTGCCAGCAGCTCGTTCTGGGGCTACACCTTC
TRBJ2-1	TRBV11-2	-	-	CASSTILNNEQFF	TGTGCCAGCAGCACTATACTAAACAATGAGCAGTTCTTC
TRBJ2-1	TRBV9	-	-	CASSAGTEQETQFF	TGTGCCAGCAGCGCGGGGACGGAACAAGAGACCCAGTTCTTC
TRBJ2-1	TRBV7-2	TRBD2	-	CASSRDYNNGQFF	TGTGCCAGCAGCCGGGACTACAACAATGGGCAGTTCTTC
TRBJ1-6	TRBV4-3	-	-	CASSQDFRGNSPLHF	TGCGCCAGCAGCCAAGATTTCAGGGGTAATTCACCCCTCCACTTT
TRBJ1-2	TRBV2	TRBD1	-	CASSKQGPPFNYGYTF	TGTGCCAGCAGTAAACAGGGGCCTCCTTTTAACTATGGCTACACCTTC
TRBJ1-6	TRBV9	TRBD1	-	CASSGNRDRGDPPLHF	TGTGCCAGCAGCGGGAACCGGGACAGGGGTGATCCACCCCTCCACTTT
TRBJ1-5	TRBV6-5	-	once	CASSAAGIGNQPQHF	TGTGCCAGCAGTGCCGCCGGAATAGGCAATCAGCCCCAGCATTTT